Following are 18 T cell receptor beta chains from one sample sequenced in a study of T-cell memory formation after mild COVID-19. In TCRdb, the 5' RACE reads were re-called with MiXCR into one record per CDR3 protein. Of roughly 180,000 distinct CDR3 sequences in the sample, more than 9% were seen once. The specimen was PBMCs or a T cell subset sorted from them (not recorded which). The source of these receptors is a man younger than 35 who had mild COVID-19 (a few samples of this study predate the infection). Cell type and time point are not known.

The genes are TRBV18 and TRBJ1-4; D not resolved. This CDR3 region has 14 residues. The V end lost 2 bases, the J end lost 0 bases, and 4 bases lay between the germline ends. Germline CDR1 and CDR2: KGHSH and LQKENI. The CDR3 DNA reads as TGTGCCAGCTCACCAGTTGCAACTAATGAAAAACTGTTTTTT. Translated: CASSPVATNEKLFF. The variable domain in full, completed from reference TRBV18 and TRBJ1-4, reads NAGVMQNPRHLVRRRGQEARLRCSPMKGHSHVYWYRQLPEEGLKFMVYLQKENIIDESGMPKERFSAEFPKEGPSILRIQQVVRGDSAAYFCASSPVATNEKLFFGSGTQLSVL.

This clonotype turned up a few times. The V gene is TRBV5-1, the J gene TRBJ2-7; D is perhaps TRBD1 (6 bases). The V gene's germline CDR1 is SGHRS and CDR2 YFSETQ. The ends were cut back, 0 bases at V and 6 bases at J, with 10 bases in the middle. The CDR3 runs 13 residues. This chain's CDR3 is CASSLDVGGEQYV. DNA for the CDR3: TGCGCCAGCAGCTTGGATGTAGGGGGCGAGCAGTACGTC.

This clonotype was counted ten times or more. CDR3 nucleotides: TGTGCCAGCAGCACCGGGCCCTACGAGCAGTACGTC. It codes for CASSTGPYEQYV. The chain links TRBV5-6 to TRBJ2-7; D call uncertain. The ends were cut back, 4 bases at V and 2 bases at J, with 7 bases in the middle. This CDR3 spans 12 amino acids. The V gene's germline CDR1 is SGHDT and CDR2 YYEEEE.

The chain recombines TRBV18 with TRBJ2-5; maybe TRBD2 (5 bases). V lost 0 bases to trimming and J lost 5 bases, with 13 bases between them. This CDR3 has 15 amino acids. Germline V gene lookup returns CDR1 KGHSH and CDR2 LQKENI. The CDR3 sequence is CASSPPNLGGETQYF. The CDR3 bases are TGTGCCAGCTCACCACCTAATCTAGGCGGGGAGACCCAGTACTTC.

This clonotype was found a few times. This chain joins TRBV4-3 and TRBJ2-3; D not resolved. The CDR3 covers 17 residues. V gave up 1 base and J gave up 2 bases, with 16 bases separating them. CDR1 is LGHNA, CDR2 YSLEER, per germline. CDR3 bases: TGCGCCAGCAGCCAAGTGAGGCCATCGGGTTTCACAGATACGCAGTATTTT. Translation: CASSQVRPSGFTDTQYF.

This clonotype was counted ten times or more. The chain joins TRBV12-3 or TRBV12-4 to TRBJ2-4; the D is unclear. V lost 5 bases, J lost 6 bases, and 20 bases lay in between. The CDR3 covers 16 residues. The CDR3 spells CASSPSRGVGGNIQYF. CDR3 coding DNA: TGTGCCAGCAGTCCGTCTCGTGGGGTTGGCGGAAACATTCAGTACTTC.

This clonotype was detected only a few times. The CDR3 DNA is TGCGCCAGCAGCTTATTGGGTTCCGAGGAGACCCAGTACTTC. Translation: CASSLLGSEETQYF. The V and J genes are TRBV5-1 and TRBJ2-5, with D hard to call. The CDR3 is 14 residues long. Germline V gene lookup returns CDR1 SGHRS and CDR2 YFSETQ. Trimming left V 2 bases short and J 5 bases short, with 13 bases between.

The gene calls are TRBV7-8 and TRBJ2-1; a possible D gene is TRBD2 (6 bases). This CDR3 is built from 13 residues. V lost 4 bases, J lost 8 bases, and 12 bases lay in between. The germline gives CDR1 SGHVS, CDR2 FQNEAQ. The CDR3 loop reads CASSWGGADEQFF. For the CDR3, the DNA is TGTGCCAGCAGCTGGGGCGGGGCGGATGAGCAGTTCTTC.

The chain is built from TRBV7-3 and TRBJ2-7, with D tentatively TRBD1 or TRBD2 (5 bases each). The CDR3 sequence is 15 residues long. Per the germline V gene, CDR1 is SGHTA and CDR2 is FQGTGA. V shed 1 base and J shed 4 bases, with 14 bases lying between them. The DNA of the CDR3 is TGTGCCAGCAGCTTAATGGTGGGGCGCGGGTACGAGCAGTACTTC. Amino acids: CASSLMVGRGYEQYF.

This chain links TRBV6-1 with TRBJ1-1; D remains ambiguous. The length of the CDR3 is 12 residues. The germline gives CDR1 MNHNS, CDR2 SASEGT. Trimming removed 4 bases from V and 3 bases from J, with 6 bases in between. This CDR3 is CASSVSDTEAFF. Here the CDR3 DNA reads TGTGCCAGCAGTGTCTCGGACACTGAAGCTTTCTTT.

This clonotype turned up a few times. This rearrangement joins TRBV29-1 to TRBJ2-3, with TRBD2 matching over 8 bases. CDR3 length equals 14 residues. The V segment lost 5 bases and the J segment 7 bases; nucleotides outside the gene matches: 11. Germline V gene sequence: CDR1 SQVTM, CDR2 ANQGSEA. CDR3 in amino acids: CSVSTGGTGNTQYF. The CDR3 DNA follows: TGCAGCGTTTCTACGGGGGGGACGGGGAATACGCAGTATTTT.

The V call is TRBV7-2, the J call TRBJ2-3; TRBD2 matches at 15 bases. Per germline, CDR1 SGHTA and CDR2 FQGNSA. This CDR3 is built from 18 residues. J was trimmed by 1 base and V by 4 bases; bases with no gene match: 6. In DNA, the CDR3 is TGTGCCAGCAGCTCCTGGACTAGCGGGGGGGGAGGCACAGATACGCAGTATTTT. It is translated as CASSSWTSGGGGTDTQYF.

The V gene is TRBV20-1, the J gene TRBJ2-3; 9 bases are a match to TRBD2. The CDR3 extends over 17 amino acids. V gave up 3 bases and J gave up 0 bases; unmatched junction bases: 10. Germline assignment: CDR1 DFQATT and CDR2 SNEGSKA (reference sequence). The CDR3 nucleotides are TGCAGTGCTAGCTCGGCGGGGGGGCCGTACAGCACAGATACGCAGTATTTT. Protein: CSASSAGGPYSTDTQYF.

The genes are TRBV20-1 and TRBJ2-5; TRBD1 aligns across 9 bases. From germline, CDR1 is DFQATT and CDR2 SNEGSKA (reference sequence). The V gene end was trimmed by 4 bases and the J gene end by 5 bases; junction bases not matched to a gene: 8. This CDR3 has 14 residues. CDR3: CSANLGQGTETQYF. The CDR3 DNA sequence: TGCAGTGCTAATCTGGGACAGGGTACTGAGACCCAGTACTTC.

This clonotype was picked up one time. This chain uses TRBV5-1 with TRBJ1-1; tentatively, D is TRBD1 (6 bases). Germline V lookup: CDR1 SGHRS, CDR2 YFSETQ. V gave up 3 bases and J gave up 2 bases, with 11 bases separating them. The CDR3 runs to 14 residues. CDR3 loop: CASSSGQLNTEAFF. In nucleotides, the CDR3 is TGCGCCAGCAGCTCCGGACAGCTCAACACTGAAGCTTTCTTT. Together with reference TRBV5-1 and TRBJ1-1, the CDR3 gives the full variable domain: KAGVTQTPRYLIKTRGQQVTLSCSPISGHRSVSWYQQTPGQGLQFLFEYFSETQRNKGNFPGRFSGRQFSNSRSEMNVSTLELGDSALYLCASSSGQLNTEAFFGQGTRLTVV.

In this sample, this clonotype turned up a few times. V and J are TRBV14 and TRBJ1-5; D gene unclear. V lost 1 base and J lost 9, with 7 bases in between. The V gene's germline CDR1 is SGHDN and CDR2 FVKESK. CDR3 length: 12 residues. Written as DNA, the CDR3 is TGTGCCAGCAGCCAAGGAGCGGGGCCCCAGCATTTT. It specifies CASSQGAGPQHF.

This chain uses TRBV20-1 with TRBJ2-3; possibly TRBD1 for D (5 bases). The CDR3 is 15 amino acids. V gave up 5 bases and J gave up 1 base, with 16 bases separating them. Germline assignment: CDR1 DFQATT and CDR2 SNEGSKA (reference sequence). The CDR3, as DNA: TGCAGTGCTCCGTATTGGGGCAGGGGCACAGATACGCAGTATTTT. Protein: CSAPYWGRGTDTQYF.

This chain connects TRBV5-4 to TRBJ2-4; TRBD2 matches 7 bases. Germline lookup yields CDR1 SGHNT and CDR2 YYREEE (reference sequence). The CDR3 is 15 amino acids. The trim removed 3 bases at V and 7 bases at J, leaving 10 bases unmatched. The DNA of the CDR3 is TGTGCCAGCAGCTACGAGATGGGGGGGGACAACATTCAGTACTTC. Translation: CASSYEMGGDNIQYF.